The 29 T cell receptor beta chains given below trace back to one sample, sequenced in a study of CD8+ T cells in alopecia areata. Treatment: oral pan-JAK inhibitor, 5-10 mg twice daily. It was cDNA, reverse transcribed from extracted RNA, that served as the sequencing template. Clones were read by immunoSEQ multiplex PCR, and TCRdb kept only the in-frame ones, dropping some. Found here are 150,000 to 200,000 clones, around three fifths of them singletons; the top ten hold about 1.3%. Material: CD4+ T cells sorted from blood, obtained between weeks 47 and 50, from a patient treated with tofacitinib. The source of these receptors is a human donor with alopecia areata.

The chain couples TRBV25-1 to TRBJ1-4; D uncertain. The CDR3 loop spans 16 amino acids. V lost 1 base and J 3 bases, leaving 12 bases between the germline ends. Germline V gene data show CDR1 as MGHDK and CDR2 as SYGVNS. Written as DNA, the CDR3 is TGTGCCAGCAGTGAATTAACCGCCCGGGCTAATGAAAAACTGTTTTTT. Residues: CASSELTARANEKLFF.

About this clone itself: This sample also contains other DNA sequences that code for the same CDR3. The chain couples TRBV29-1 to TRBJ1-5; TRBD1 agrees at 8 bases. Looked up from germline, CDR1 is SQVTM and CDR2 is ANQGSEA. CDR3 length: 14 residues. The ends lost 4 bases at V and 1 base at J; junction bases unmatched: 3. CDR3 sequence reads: CSVGTGLSNQPQHF. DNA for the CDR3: TGCAGCGTTGGGACAGGGTTGAGCAATCAGCCCCAGCATTTT.

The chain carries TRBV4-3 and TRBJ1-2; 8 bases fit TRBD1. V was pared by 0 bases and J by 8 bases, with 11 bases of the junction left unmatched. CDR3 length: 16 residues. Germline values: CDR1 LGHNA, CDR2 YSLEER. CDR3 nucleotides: TGCGCCAGCAGCCAAGAAAGTCGGGCAGGGGGCCGAGGCTACACCTTC. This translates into CASSQESRAGGRGYTF.

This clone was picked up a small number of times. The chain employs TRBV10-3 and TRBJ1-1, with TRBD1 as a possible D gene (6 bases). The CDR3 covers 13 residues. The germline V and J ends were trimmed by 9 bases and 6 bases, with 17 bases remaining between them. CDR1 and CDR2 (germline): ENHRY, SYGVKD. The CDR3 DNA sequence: TGTGCCATTGCTCGGGACATTTACTCTGAAGCTTTCTTT. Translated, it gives CAIARDIYSEAFF.

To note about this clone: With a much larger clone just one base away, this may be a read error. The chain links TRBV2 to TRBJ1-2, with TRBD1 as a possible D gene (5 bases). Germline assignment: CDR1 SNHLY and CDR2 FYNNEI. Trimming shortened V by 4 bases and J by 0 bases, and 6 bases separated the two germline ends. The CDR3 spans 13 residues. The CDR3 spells CASSATANYGYTF. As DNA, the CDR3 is TGTGCCAGCAGTGCGACAGCTAACTATGGCTACACCTTC.

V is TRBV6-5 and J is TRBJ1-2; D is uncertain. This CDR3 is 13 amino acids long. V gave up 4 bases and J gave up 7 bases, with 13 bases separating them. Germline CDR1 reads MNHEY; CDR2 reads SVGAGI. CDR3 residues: CASSFAPTAGYTF. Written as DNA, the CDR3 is TGTGCCAGCAGTTTCGCACCCACGGCTGGCTACACCTTC.

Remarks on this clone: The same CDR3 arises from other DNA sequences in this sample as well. The CDR3 bases are TGTGCCAGCTCTCCCAAGGATACGCAGTATTTT. Its translation: CASSPKDTQYF. This chain connects TRBV18 to TRBJ2-3; no definite D call. Germline CDR1 is KGHSH and CDR2 is LQKENI. V gave up 6 bases and J gave up 6 bases, with 7 bases separating them. This CDR3 region has 11 residues.

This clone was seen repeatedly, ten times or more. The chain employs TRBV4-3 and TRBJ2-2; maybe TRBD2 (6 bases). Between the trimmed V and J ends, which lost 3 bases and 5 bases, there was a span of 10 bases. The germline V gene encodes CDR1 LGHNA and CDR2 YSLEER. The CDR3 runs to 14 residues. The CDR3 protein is CASSQAGSTGELFF. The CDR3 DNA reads TGCGCCAGCAGCCAGGCGGGGAGTACCGGGGAGCTGTTTTTT.

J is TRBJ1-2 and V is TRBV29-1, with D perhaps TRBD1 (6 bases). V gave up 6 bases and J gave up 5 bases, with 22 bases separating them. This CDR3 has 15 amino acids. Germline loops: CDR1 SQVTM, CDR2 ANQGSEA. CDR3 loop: CSVGIPLGQRYGYTF. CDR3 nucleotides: TGCAGCGTAGGAATACCCCTCGGACAGAGATATGGCTACACCTTC.

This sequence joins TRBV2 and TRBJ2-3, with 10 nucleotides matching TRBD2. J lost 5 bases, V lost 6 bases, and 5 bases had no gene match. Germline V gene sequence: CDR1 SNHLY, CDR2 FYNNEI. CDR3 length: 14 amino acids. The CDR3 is CASRALAGEDTQYF. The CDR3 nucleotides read TGTGCCAGCAGAGCCCTAGCGGGGGAAGATACGCAGTATTTT. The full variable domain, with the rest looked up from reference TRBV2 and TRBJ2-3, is EPEVTQTPSHQVTQMGQEVILRCVPISNHLYFYWYRQILGQKVEFLVSFYNNEISEKSEIFDDQFSVERPDGSNFTLKIRSTKLEDSAMYFCASRALAGEDTQYFGPGTRLTVL.

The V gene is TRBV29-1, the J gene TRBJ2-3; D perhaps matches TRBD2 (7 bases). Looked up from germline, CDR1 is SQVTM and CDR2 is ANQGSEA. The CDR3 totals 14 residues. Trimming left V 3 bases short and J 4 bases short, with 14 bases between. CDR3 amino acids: CSVELAGAPDTQYF. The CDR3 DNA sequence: TGCAGCGTTGAGTTGGCGGGGGCCCCAGATACGCAGTATTTT.

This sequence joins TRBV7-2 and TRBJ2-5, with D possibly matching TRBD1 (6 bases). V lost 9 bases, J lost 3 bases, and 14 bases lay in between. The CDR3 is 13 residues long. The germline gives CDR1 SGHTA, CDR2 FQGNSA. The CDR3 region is CASKSRGEETQYF. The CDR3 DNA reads TGTGCCAGTAAAAGCAGGGGAGAAGAGACCCAGTACTTC.

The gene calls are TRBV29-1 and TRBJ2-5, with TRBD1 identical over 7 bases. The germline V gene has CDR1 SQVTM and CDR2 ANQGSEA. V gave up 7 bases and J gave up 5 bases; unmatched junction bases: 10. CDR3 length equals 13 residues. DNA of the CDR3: TGCAGCGGTACAAAAGGGGGCCGGGAGACCCAGTACTTC. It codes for CSGTKGGRETQYF.

The CDR3 is CASSQAVEAFF. The CDR3 DNA sequence: TGTGCCAGCAGCCAGGCAGTTGAAGCTTTCTTT. This chain uses TRBV11-2 with TRBJ1-1; no clear D. V shed 5 bases and J shed 7 bases, with 8 bases lying between them. Germline CDR1 and CDR2: SGHAT and FQNNGV. CDR3 length equals 11 residues.

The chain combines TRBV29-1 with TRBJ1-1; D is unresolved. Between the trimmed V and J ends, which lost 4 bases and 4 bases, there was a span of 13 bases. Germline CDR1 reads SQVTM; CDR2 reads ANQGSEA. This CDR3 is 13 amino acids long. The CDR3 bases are TGCAGCGTTGGCGGCAGGACGAGCACTGAAGCTTTCTTT. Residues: CSVGGRTSTEAFF. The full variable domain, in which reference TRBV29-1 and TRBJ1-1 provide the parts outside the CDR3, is SAVISQKPSRDICQRGTSLTIQCQVDSQVTMMFWYRQQPGQSLTLIATANQGSEATYESGFVIDKFPISRPNLTFSTLTVSNMSPEDSSIYLCSVGGRTSTEAFFGQGTRLTVV.

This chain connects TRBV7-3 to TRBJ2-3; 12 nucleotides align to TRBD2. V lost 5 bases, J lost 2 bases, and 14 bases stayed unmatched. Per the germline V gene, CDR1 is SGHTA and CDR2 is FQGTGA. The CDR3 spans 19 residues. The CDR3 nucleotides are TGTGCCAGCAGCCCGAAGCCTAGACTAGCGGGGGCTAACACAGATACGCAGTATTTT. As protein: CASSPKPRLAGANTDTQYF.

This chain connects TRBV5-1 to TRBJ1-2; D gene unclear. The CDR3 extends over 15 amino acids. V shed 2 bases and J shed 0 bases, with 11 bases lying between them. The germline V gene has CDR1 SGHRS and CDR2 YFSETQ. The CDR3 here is CASSFAVGTNYGYTF. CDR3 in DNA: TGCGCCAGCAGCTTCGCAGTAGGGACTAACTATGGCTACACCTTC.

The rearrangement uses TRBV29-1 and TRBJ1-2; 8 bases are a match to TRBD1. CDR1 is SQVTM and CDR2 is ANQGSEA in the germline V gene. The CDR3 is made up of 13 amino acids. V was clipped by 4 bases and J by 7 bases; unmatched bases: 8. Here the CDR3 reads CSVGQGLFTGYTF. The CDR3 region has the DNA TGCAGCGTTGGACAGGGGCTTTTTACTGGCTACACCTTC.

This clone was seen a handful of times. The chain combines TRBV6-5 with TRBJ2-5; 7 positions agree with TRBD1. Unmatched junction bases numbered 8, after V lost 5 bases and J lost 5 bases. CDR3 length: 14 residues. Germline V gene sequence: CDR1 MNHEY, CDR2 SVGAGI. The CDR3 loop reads CASSTTGSLETQYF. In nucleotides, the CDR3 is TGTGCCAGCAGTACGACAGGGAGTCTGGAGACCCAGTACTTC.

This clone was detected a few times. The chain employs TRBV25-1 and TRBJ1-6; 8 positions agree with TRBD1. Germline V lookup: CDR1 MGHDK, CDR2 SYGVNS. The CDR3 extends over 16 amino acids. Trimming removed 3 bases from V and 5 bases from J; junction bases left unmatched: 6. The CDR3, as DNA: TGTGCCAGCAGTGAGGCAGGGGGCGGCAATAATTCACCCCTCCACTTT. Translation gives CASSEAGGGNNSPLHF.

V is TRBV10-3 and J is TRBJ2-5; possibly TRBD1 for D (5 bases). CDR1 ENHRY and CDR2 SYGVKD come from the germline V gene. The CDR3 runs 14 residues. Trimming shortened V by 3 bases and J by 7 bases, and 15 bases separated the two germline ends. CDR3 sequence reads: CAISDGRDLWTQYF. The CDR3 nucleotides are TGTGCCATCAGTGATGGCAGGGATCTTTGGACCCAGTACTTC.

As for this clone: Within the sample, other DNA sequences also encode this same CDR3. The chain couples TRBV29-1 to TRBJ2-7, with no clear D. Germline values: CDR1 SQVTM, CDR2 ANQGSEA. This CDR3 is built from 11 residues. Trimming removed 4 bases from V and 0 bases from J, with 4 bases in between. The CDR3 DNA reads TGCAGCGTTGGAAACTCCTACGAGCAGTACTTC. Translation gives CSVGNSYEQYF.

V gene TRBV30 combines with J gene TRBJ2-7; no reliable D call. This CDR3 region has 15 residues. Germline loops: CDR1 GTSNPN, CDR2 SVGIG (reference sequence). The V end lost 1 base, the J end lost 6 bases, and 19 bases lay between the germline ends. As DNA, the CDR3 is TGTGCCTGGAGTGGTACGGCAGGCAAATTGAGCGAGCAGTACTTC. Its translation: CAWSGTAGKLSEQYF.

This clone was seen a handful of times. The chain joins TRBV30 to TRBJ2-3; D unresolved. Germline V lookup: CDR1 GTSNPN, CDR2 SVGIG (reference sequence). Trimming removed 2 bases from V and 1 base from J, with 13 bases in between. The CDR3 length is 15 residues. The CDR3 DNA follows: TGTGCCTGGAGTAGTGAGTTGATTCGCACAGATACGCAGTATTTT. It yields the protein CAWSSELIRTDTQYF.

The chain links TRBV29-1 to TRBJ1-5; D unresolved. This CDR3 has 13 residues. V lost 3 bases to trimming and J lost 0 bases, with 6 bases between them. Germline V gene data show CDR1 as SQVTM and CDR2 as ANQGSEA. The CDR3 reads CSVEGNSNQPQHF. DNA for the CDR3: TGCAGCGTTGAGGGGAATAGCAATCAGCCCCAGCATTTT.

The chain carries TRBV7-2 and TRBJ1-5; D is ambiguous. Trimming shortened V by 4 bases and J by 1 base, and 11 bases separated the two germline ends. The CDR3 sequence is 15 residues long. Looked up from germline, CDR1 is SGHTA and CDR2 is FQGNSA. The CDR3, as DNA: TGTGCCAGCAGCTCCGACATAAGAAGCAATCAGCCCCAGCATTTT. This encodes CASSSDIRSNQPQHF.

In nucleotides, the CDR3 is TGCGCCAGCAGCCCCCGGGGTGAGGTCTCCTACGAGCAGTACTTC. It codes for CASSPRGEVSYEQYF. J is TRBJ2-7 and V is TRBV5-1; TRBD2 is a possible D gene (5 bases). V was trimmed by 4 bases and J by 0 bases, leaving 14 bases between them. The CDR3 is 15 amino acids. The V gene's germline CDR1 is SGHRS and CDR2 YFSETQ.

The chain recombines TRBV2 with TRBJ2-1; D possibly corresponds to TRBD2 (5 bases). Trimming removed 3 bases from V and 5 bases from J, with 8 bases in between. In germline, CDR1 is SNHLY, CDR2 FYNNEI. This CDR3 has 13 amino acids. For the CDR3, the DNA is TGTGCCAGCAGTGATCGAGGGAACAATGAGCAGTTCTTC. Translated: CASSDRGNNEQFF.

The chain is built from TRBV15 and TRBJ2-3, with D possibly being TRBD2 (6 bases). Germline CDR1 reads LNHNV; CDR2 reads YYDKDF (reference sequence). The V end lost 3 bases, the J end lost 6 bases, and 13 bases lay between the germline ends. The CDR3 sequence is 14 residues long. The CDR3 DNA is TGTGCCACCAGCAGGGGACCTCGGGGGGATACGCAGTATTTT. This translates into CATSRGPRGDTQYF.